Listed below are T cell receptor beta chains from one sample, sequenced in a study of prognosis after radiotherapy for stage I lung cancer. TCRdb ran MiXCR on the multiplex PCR reads and lists one entry per CDR3 protein. This table has 11,000 to 15,000 distinct CDR3 sequences, about 57% appearing once. Sequencing used PBMCs, obtained before or after stereotactic body radiation therapy (not recorded which). These receptors all stem from a donor aged 50 or older with non-small cell lung cancer. CDR3s include the opening cysteine and the closing phenylalanine or tryptophan. The D gene is left open where the match is weak. Size is omitted from some rows. Given values are once, few, many or a class for expanded clones.

j_call clone_size d_call cdr3_length v_call cdr3_aa cdr3_nt
TRBJ1-6 . . 14 TRBV27 CAISLNAGQSPLHF TGTGCCATCAGTTTGAATGCAGGGCAATCACCCCTCCACTTT
TRBJ1-5 medium-sized TRBD1 16 TRBV6-1 CASSGTGIYSNQPQHF TGTGCCAGCAGTGGGACAGGGATATATAGCAATCAGCCCCAGCATTTT
TRBJ1-5 . TRBD1 14 TRBV28 CASSQPGGRQPQHF TGTGCCAGCAGTCAACCAGGGGGGCGTCAGCCCCAGCATTTT
TRBJ2-3 once TRBD2 16 TRBV13 CASRWTSGRLTDTQYF TGTGCCAGCAGGTGGACTAGCGGGAGGTTGACAGATACGCAGTATTTT
TRBJ1-2 many TRBD1 14 TRBV5-4 CASSQGQLNYGYTF TGTGCCAGCAGCCAGGGACAGCTTAACTATGGCTACACCTTC
TRBJ2-2 few . 11 TRBV6-1 CASRSTGELFF TGTGCCAGCAGAAGCACCGGGGAGCTGTTTTTT
TRBJ2-3 once TRBD1 13 TRBV6-1 CANRDRGKDTQYF TGTGCCAATCGGGACAGGGGCAAAGATACGCAGTATTTT
TRBJ2-2 . TRBD2 17 TRBV11-2 CASRKGLAGRNTGELFF TGTGCCAGCAGAAAGGGACTAGCGGGCAGAAACACCGGGGAGCTGTTTTTT
TRBJ2-1 . . 15 TRBV20-1 CSAREDNGARNEQFF TGCAGTGCTAGAGAGGATAATGGGGCTAGGAATGAGCAGTTCTTC
TRBJ2-1 . . 13 TRBV11-1 CASSGGPNNEQFF TGTGCCAGCAGCGGGGGGCCGAACAATGAGCAGTTCTTC
TRBJ2-1 . . 13 TRBV6-2/TRBV6-3 CAISYSPGGEQFF TGTGCCATCAGTTACTCCCCTGGGGGTGAGCAGTTCTTC
TRBJ2-7 medium-sized TRBD2 15 TRBV5-1 CASSLGASGSYEQYF TGCGCCAGCAGCTTGGGCGCTAGCGGCTCCTACGAGCAGTACTTC
TRBJ2-5 medium-sized TRBD1 15 TRBV30 CAWSPGQGDFETQYF TGTGCCTGGAGCCCGGGACAGGGTGATTTCGAGACCCAGTACTTC
TRBJ2-1 medium-sized . 15 TRBV20-1 CSAPTRETSYNEQFF TGCAGTGCCCCAACTCGGGAGACTTCCTACAATGAGCAGTTCTTC
TRBJ1-5 many . 16 TRBV6-2/TRBV6-3 CASESPPGISNQPQHF TGTGCCAGCGAATCTCCCCCAGGGATTAGCAATCAGCCCCAGCATTTT
TRBJ2-7 medium-sized . 15 TRBV4-1 CASSQDRQMAYEQYF TGCGCCAGCAGCCAAGATCGACAGATGGCCTACGAGCAGTACTTC
TRBJ2-5 many . 14 TRBV6-5 CASSSNRVQETQYF TGTGCCAGCAGTTCTAACAGGGTGCAAGAGACCCAGTACTTC
TRBJ2-2 . . 14 TRBV11-3 CASSLTRSAGELFF TGTGCCAGCAGCCTGACCCGGAGCGCCGGGGAGCTGTTTTTT
TRBJ1-4 . TRBD1 18 TRBV5-1 CASSSHYLYRGNNEKLFF TGCGCCAGCAGCTCCCACTACCTCTACAGGGGCAATAATGAAAAACTGTTTTTT
TRBJ2-1 many TRBD2 16 TRBV4-3 CASSQESSGRRYEQFF TGCGCCAGCAGCCAAGAGTCCAGCGGGAGGAGGTATGAGCAGTTCTTC
TRBJ2-7 many TRBD1 17 TRBV9 CASSVEPGQGGSYEQYF TGTGCCAGCAGCGTAGAGCCGGGACAGGGGGGGTCCTACGAGCAGTACTTC
TRBJ2-7 . . 13 TRBV11-2 CASSSRTDGEQYF TGTGCCAGCAGCTCACGTACCGACGGCGAGCAGTACTTC
TRBJ1-2 medium-sized . 12 TRBV28 CASSLSVYGYTF TGTGCCAGCAGTTTATCGGTTTATGGCTACACCTTC
TRBJ2-7 once TRBD1 14 TRBV20-1 CSARLDRVPYEQYF TGCAGTGCTAGATTAGACAGGGTTCCCTACGAGCAGTACTTC
TRBJ2-2 . TRBD1 15 TRBV28 CASSFRQGITGELFF TGTGCCAGCAGTTTTCGACAGGGCATCACCGGGGAGCTGTTTTTT
TRBJ1-5 many . 12 TRBV12-3/TRBV12-4 CASSWISQPQHF TGTGCCAGCAGTTGGATTTCGCAGCCCCAGCATTTT
TRBJ2-6 . . 16 TRBV5-1 CASSLDPISGANVLTF TGCGCCAGCAGCTTGGACCCCATCTCTGGTGCCAACGTCCTGACTTTC
TRBJ1-2 medium-sized . 13 TRBV7-3 CASSLSPNYGYTF TGTGCCAGCAGCTTATCCCCGAACTATGGCTACACCTTC
TRBJ1-5 medium-sized . 14 TRBV20-1 CSASRQNSNQPQHF TGCAGTGCTAGCAGGCAGAATAGCAATCAGCCCCAGCATTTT
TRBJ2-7 medium-sized . 10 TRBV2 CASKPYEQYF TGTGCCAGCAAGCCTTACGAGCAGTACTTC
TRBJ1-5 . . 14 TRBV6-2/TRBV6-3 CASMRGVSNQPQHF TGTGCCAGCATGCGCGGGGTTAGCAATCAGCCCCAGCATTTT
TRBJ2-3 medium-sized TRBD1 14 TRBV6-4 CASSDGQGADTQYF TGTGCCAGCAGTGACGGACAGGGGGCAGATACGCAGTATTTT
TRBJ1-1 . . 13 TRBV6-1 CASIGTRNTEAFF TGTGCCAGCATTGGTACAAGGAACACTGAAGCTTTCTTT
TRBJ2-2 medium-sized TRBD1 15 TRBV5-1 CASSKDRGLTGELFF TGCGCCAGCAGCAAAGACAGGGGCCTAACCGGGGAGCTGTTTTTT
TRBJ2-7 . . 15 TRBV28 CASTPSPGASYEQYF TGTGCCAGCACTCCTTCTCCGGGAGCATCCTACGAGCAGTACTTC
TRBJ2-5 . . 16 TRBV2 CASNGRELCPSDTQYF TGTGCCAGCAATGGGCGGGAATTATGTCCCTCAGATACCCAGTACTTC
TRBJ2-5 many TRBD1 15 TRBV7-9 CASSSRRQGAETQYF TGTGCCAGCAGCTCCCGTCGACAGGGGGCCGAGACCCAGTACTTC
TRBJ2-2 many . 15 TRBV20-1 CSARDQDLNTGELFF TGCAGTGCTAGAGACCAGGATCTGAACACCGGGGAGCTGTTTTTT
TRBJ2-7 medium-sized . 15 TRBV13 CASSYTTSLAHEQYF TGTGCCAGCAGCTATACCACTAGTTTGGCGCACGAGCAGTACTTC
TRBJ1-5 . TRBD1 16 TRBV6-2/TRBV6-3 CASSRDRQGFWQPQHF TGTGCCAGCAGTAGGGATAGACAGGGGTTTTGGCAGCCCCAGCATTTT
TRBJ2-3 many . 12 TRBV29-1 CSVGGGRVTQYF TGCAGCGTTGGAGGGGGGCGGGTTACGCAGTATTTT
TRBJ2-1 . . 16 TRBV7-3 CASSSFLSWGYNEQFF TGTGCCAGCAGCTCATTCCTATCGTGGGGGTACAATGAGCAGTTCTTC
TRBJ2-3 many . 14 TRBV28 CACSGAGVSDTQYF TGTGCCTGCTCAGGGGCGGGAGTATCAGATACGCAGTATTTT
TRBJ2-5 . TRBD2 16 TRBV28 CASSPRLAGGQETQYF TGTGCCAGCAGTCCTCGACTAGCGGGAGGCCAAGAGACCCAGTACTTC
TRBJ2-7 . . 14 TRBV2 CASSERILRGEQYF TGTGCCAGCAGTGAAAGAATCCTCCGGGGCGAGCAGTACTTC
TRBJ1-2 once TRBD1 16 TRBV11-3 CASSLVPTGFNYGYTF TGTGCCAGCAGCTTAGTCCCGACAGGGTTCAACTATGGCTACACCTTC
TRBJ1-6 . . 17 TRBV30 CAWSVGDVSLFNSPLHF TGTGCCTGGAGTGTCGGGGATGTCTCCTTATTCAATTCACCCCTCCACTTT
TRBJ1-1 medium-sized TRBD1 16 TRBV28 CASSSQLRGLSTEAFF TGTGCCAGCAGTTCGCAGCTTAGGGGGCTGAGCACTGAAGCTTTCTTT